The 6 T cell receptor beta chains below come from one sample, sequenced in a study of shared clonotypes between healthy human individuals. Only CD45RO-negative cells positively selected for CCR7 counted as naive CD8 cells, so terminally differentiated effector memory CD45RA+ cells were excluded. Produced via immunoSEQ multiplex PCR; TCRdb's table is partial and in-frame only. The sample includes 1.5 million to 2.5 million clones, about 95% seen only once; the top ten take roughly 1%. Sequenced: naive CD8+ T cells sorted from blood. These receptors were obtained from a young man in good health.

This clone was seen more than once but under ten times. The J gene is TRBJ2-1, the V gene TRBV27, with TRBD1 matching over 7 bases. Germline values: CDR1 MNHEY, CDR2 SMNVEV (reference sequence). V shed 8 bases, J shed 8 bases, and the junction held 12 bases outside the gene matches. This CDR3 spans 14 amino acids. This CDR3 reads CASCPGQAIDEQFF. The CDR3 region has the DNA TGTGCCAGCTGCCCCGGACAGGCCATTGATGAGCAGTTCTTC.

The chain has TRBV7-9 and TRBJ2-7; D is possibly TRBD2 (8 bases). CDR3 size: 14 residues. V was trimmed by 4 bases and J by 4 bases, leaving 14 bases between them. CDR1 SEHNR and CDR2 FQNEAQ come from the germline V gene (reference sequence). CDR3 nucleotide sequence: TGTGCCAGCAGCTCGGGAGGGGGCCATTACGAGCAGTACTTC. This sequence encodes CASSSGGGHYEQYF.

This chain links TRBV5-1 with TRBJ2-1, with a possible D match to TRBD2 (6 bases). CDR1 is SGHRS, CDR2 YFSETQ, per germline. The CDR3 spans 14 residues. Trimming left V 4 bases short and J 7 bases short, with 15 bases between. The CDR3 sequence: CASSRDFGENEQFF. DNA for the CDR3: TGCGCCAGCAGCCGGGACTTTGGGGAGAATGAGCAGTTCTTC. The full variable domain, rest sourced from reference TRBV5-1 and TRBJ2-1, is KAGVTQTPRYLIKTRGQQVTLSCSPISGHRSVSWYQQTPGQGLQFLFEYFSETQRNKGNFPGRFSGRQFSNSRSEMNVSTLELGDSALYLCASSRDFGENEQFFGPGTRLTVL.

The chain recombines TRBV6-6 with TRBJ1-1; 7 nucleotides agree with TRBD1. The CDR3 runs to 13 residues. With V trimmed by 2 bases and J by 6 bases, 3 bases remained unmatched. Looked up from germline, CDR1 is MNHNY and CDR2 is SVGAGI (reference sequence). In nucleotides, the CDR3 is TGTGCCAGCAGTTACACTACAGGGGCTGAAGCTTTCTTT. Protein product: CASSYTTGAEAFF.

The rearrangement joins TRBV7-6 to TRBJ2-3; the match to TRBD2 covers 10 bases. The CDR3 contains 17 residues. In germline, CDR1 is SGHVS, CDR2 FNYEAQ. The V segment lost 5 bases and the J segment 0 bases; nucleotides outside the gene matches: 8. As DNA, the CDR3 is TGTGCCAGCAGCCCTCTAGCGGGGGCCTTGAGCACAGATACGCAGTATTTT. It translates to CASSPLAGALSTDTQYF.

This clone showed up just once. This sample includes further DNA sequences coding for the same CDR3. The chain employs TRBV11-2 and TRBJ2-7, with D unclear. From germline, CDR1 is SGHAT and CDR2 FQNNGV. Trimming removed 2 bases at V and 3 bases at J, with 8 bases between. This CDR3 has 13 residues. In DNA form, the CDR3 reads TGTGCCAGCAGCTTATCGAGTGACTACGAGCAGTACTTC. Its protein product is CASSLSSDYEQYF.